In this sample, the clone carrying this T cell receptor beta chain turned up a few times. Its specificity is not known. Quantitative 5'-RACE with molecular barcodes produced the TCR beta libraries. One entry per CDR3 protein, called by TCRdb with MiXCR from the 5' RACE reads. The sample includes fewer than 750,000 distinct CDR3 sequences, around 19% of them seen just once. The data were obtained in a study of CD8 T cells in ankylosing spondylitis. Points from the study as a whole: Disease-linked clones bore a CD8+ phenotype and were relatively rare in peripheral blood. Seven to nine highly homologous variants formed a TCR beta motif that appeared characteristic of ankylosing spondylitis blood. Some motif variants were previously reported in reactive arthritis synovial fluid and blood. Matched synovial fluid from ankylosing spondylitis patients was reported to be enriched for disease-linked clones.

This CDR3 has 14 amino acids. Trimming left V 8 bases short and J 0 bases short, with 14 bases between. The V gene's germline CDR1 is MNHEY and CDR2 SMNVEV (reference sequence). This clonotype originated in a male donor with ankylosing spondylitis. The chain uses TRBV27 and TRBJ2-7; D gene unclear. The specimen was blood, either unsorted or a sorted T cell fraction (not recorded which). The CDR3 reads CASGLTGSSYEQYF. The CDR3 DNA follows: TGTGCCAGCGGCCTGACTGGATCCTCCTACGAGCAGTACTTC.